This T cell receptor (beta chain) was sequenced during a study of immune evolution from preneoplasia to lung adenocarcinoma. With respect to this clone: Its target is unknown.

Study outcomes and limitations: Top clone frequencies peaked in normal lung, apparently declining through invasive adenocarcinoma. Normal lung had highest clonality; later lesions appeared denser, more diverse.

Resections took place in Japan or China from about 2014 to 2018. The CDR3 sequence is 17 residues long. Germline-derived CDR1 and CDR2 are SGHRS and YFSETQ. With V trimmed by 2 bases and J by 5 bases, 7 bases remained unmatched. Profiled with immunoSEQ multiplex PCR; TCRdb holds only in-frame clones, not every one. The table includes roughly 5,100 clones, 60% to 85% detected once. The sample was FFPE adjacent normal lung tissue. This receptor was identified in an older donor with lung adenocarcinoma. V gene TRBV5-1 combines with J gene TRBJ2-2, with 12 bases matching TRBD2. CDR3 DNA: TGCGCCAGCAGCTTAGGACTAGCGGGGCCCAAAACCGGGGAGCTGTTTTTT. Its translation is CASSLGLAGPKTGELFF.